This T cell receptor (beta chain) originates from a study of blood T cell repertoires in COVID-19. Overall study context: In each case, the material was cDNA or gDNA derived from T cells, B-cell-depleted T cells, or PBMCs.

Participant-reported clinical history was the basis for cohort assignment. Exposed participants came across a COVID-19 case within 2 weeks before study entry. This clone was counted a few times. This specimen includes other DNA sequences encoding the same CDR3. The authors' processing: Estimates of nucleated cell counts were drawn from the amplification of reference gene primers. Repertoires were generated with immunoSEQ multiplex PCR, while TCRdb's copy carries only in-frame clones and drops some. Clonal size and the V and J genes are those of that table, whereas D and trimming came from the DNA. The table shows some 190,000 clones, with around 83% occurring only once. V lost 4 bases and J 4 bases, leaving 14 bases between the germline ends. The germline gives CDR1 SGDLS, CDR2 YYNGEE. This CDR3 region has 15 residues.

This chain links TRBV9 with TRBJ1-4; perhaps TRBD1 as D (6 bases). The sequenced sample consisted of PBMCs or T cells enriched from blood (not recorded which). The receptor was derived from a woman in her twenties or thirties who had been exposed to COVID-19. This CDR3 is CASSPTGGSNEKLFF. CDR3 nucleotides: TGTGCCAGCAGCCCGACAGGTGGGAGTAATGAAAAACTGTTTTTT.